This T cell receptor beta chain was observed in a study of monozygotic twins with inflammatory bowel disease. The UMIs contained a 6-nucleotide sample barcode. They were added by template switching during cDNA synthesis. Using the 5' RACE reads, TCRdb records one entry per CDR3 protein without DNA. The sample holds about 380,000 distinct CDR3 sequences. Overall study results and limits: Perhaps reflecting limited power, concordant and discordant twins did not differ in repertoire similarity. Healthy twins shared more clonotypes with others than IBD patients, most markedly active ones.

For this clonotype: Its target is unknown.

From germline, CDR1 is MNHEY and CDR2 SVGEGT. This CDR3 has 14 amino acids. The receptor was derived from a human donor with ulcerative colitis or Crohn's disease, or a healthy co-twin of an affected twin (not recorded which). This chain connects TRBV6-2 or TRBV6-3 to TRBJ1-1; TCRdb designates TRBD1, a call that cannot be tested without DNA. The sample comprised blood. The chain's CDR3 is CASARDRPGWEAFF.